The 27 T cell receptor beta chains below come from one sample, sequenced in a study of shared clonotypes between healthy human individuals. Libraries were prepared by immunoSEQ multiplex PCR; TCRdb keeps only in-frame clonotypes and omits some of them. The sample has approximately 2.3 million clones, 80% to 95% seen once. The sequenced sample consisted of naive CD4+ T cells from PBMCs. Subset denoted: CD45RA+ positively selected. The source is a man younger than 35 in good health. Some clones in this sample may be carry-over from other donors' samples.

The chain employs TRBV4-2 and TRBJ2-3, with D possibly TRBD2 on 6 matching bases. Trimming took 5 bases from V and 1 from J, leaving 10 bases between them. CDR1 LGHNA and CDR2 YNFKEQ come from the germline V gene. The CDR3 is made up of 14 amino acids. The CDR3 region is CASSGQRGTDTQYF. For the CDR3, the DNA is TGTGCCAGCAGCGGCCAGCGGGGCACAGATACGCAGTATTTT.

This clone was picked up one time. For the CDR3, the DNA is TGCAGCGTTGATGAACAGGGTAGGAGCTATGGCTACACCTTC. This sequence encodes CSVDEQGRSYGYTF. The chain has TRBV29-1 and TRBJ1-2; the D gene is possibly TRBD1 (6 bases). The CDR3 consists of 14 residues. Trimming pared 3 bases from V and 4 bases from J, leaving 15 bases between. Germline V gene data show CDR1 as SQVTM and CDR2 as ANQGSEA.

The V and J genes are TRBV2 and TRBJ1-4; 7 bases agree with TRBD1. V lost 8 bases and J lost 6; bases outside the gene matches: 9. The CDR3 spans 14 residues. Germline-derived CDR1 and CDR2 are SNHLY and FYNNEI. CDR3 DNA: TGTGCCAGCGTACGACAGGGCGGGGATGAAAAACTGTTTTTT. Its protein product is CASVRQGGDEKLFF.

The chain links TRBV5-5 to TRBJ2-7; D not resolved. This CDR3 has 14 amino acids. V lost 0 bases to trimming and J lost 1 base, with 8 bases between them. Germline V CDR1 and CDR2: SGHKS, YYEKEE (reference sequence). The CDR3 DNA reads TGTGCCAGCAGCTTGGCGGTCAGGTCCTACGAGCAGTACTTC. It specifies CASSLAVRSYEQYF.

J is TRBJ1-2 and V is TRBV4-3; D gene ambiguous. Per germline, CDR1 LGHNA and CDR2 YSLEER. The CDR3 consists of 15 residues. V lost 0 bases to trimming and J lost 7 bases, with 15 bases between them. The CDR3 reads CASSQEVLVGGGYTF. DNA for the CDR3: TGCGCCAGCAGCCAAGAGGTTTTAGTCGGTGGTGGCTACACCTTC.

In DNA form, the CDR3 reads TGCGCCAGCAGCTTGGCGGGACGGGGATTCTACGAGCAGTACTTC. Amino acid sequence: CASSLAGRGFYEQYF. This rearrangement joins TRBV5-1 to TRBJ2-7, with D possibly being TRBD1 or TRBD2 (5 bases each). The length of the CDR3 is 15 residues. Germline V gives CDR1 SGHRS, CDR2 YFSETQ. The V gene lost 0 bases and the J gene lost 3 bases, with 13 bases spanning the gap.

The V call is TRBV6-6, the J call TRBJ2-2, with 9 nucleotides matching TRBD1. The V segment lost 6 bases and the J segment 2 bases; nucleotides outside the gene matches: 1. This CDR3 spans 14 amino acids. Looked up from germline, CDR1 is MNHNY and CDR2 is SVGAGI (reference sequence). The CDR3 coding sequence is TGTGCCAGCAGGGGACAGGGAAACACCGGGGAGCTGTTTTTT. This translates into CASRGQGNTGELFF.

V and J are TRBV5-1 and TRBJ1-3; D is uncertain. The CDR3 length is 15 residues. The ends were cut back, 1 base at V and 0 bases at J, with 8 bases in the middle. The germline CDR1 and CDR2 sequences are SGHRS and YFSETQ. The CDR3 bases are TGCGCCAGCAGCTTGACGGACTTCTCTGGAAACACCATATATTTT. Its protein product is CASSLTDFSGNTIYF.

The rearrangement joins TRBV7-9 to TRBJ2-2; 7 bases are a match to TRBD2. The V gene's germline CDR1 is SEHNR and CDR2 FQNEAQ (reference sequence). Trimming at V came to 2 bases and at J to 7 bases, leaving 7 bases not matched to a gene. The CDR3 runs 15 residues. CDR3 loop: CASSLSSGIGGELFF. CDR3 sequence (DNA): TGTGCCAGCAGCTTATCCAGCGGGATCGGCGGGGAGCTGTTTTTT.

This rearrangement joins TRBV28 to TRBJ1-2; D is uncertain. This CDR3 spans 12 amino acids. Germline CDR1 MDHEN, CDR2 SYDVKM. Trimming left V 4 bases short and J 5 bases short, with 8 bases between. CDR3 sequence reads: CASSWGIYGYTF. CDR3 DNA sequence: TGTGCCAGCAGTTGGGGAATTTATGGCTACACCTTC.

The rearrangement joins TRBV27 to TRBJ1-2; the D is unclear. Germline V gene data show CDR1 as MNHEY and CDR2 as SMNVEV (reference sequence). The CDR3 has 14 residues. The ends were cut back, 2 bases at V and 5 bases at J, with 12 bases in the middle. This CDR3 is CASSLVGRKYGYTF. The CDR3 DNA reads TGTGCCAGCAGTTTAGTAGGCCGGAAGTATGGCTACACCTTC.

The rearrangement uses TRBV14 and TRBJ2-6, with 9 bases fitting TRBD2. The length of the CDR3 is 16 residues. Germline V gene sequence: CDR1 SGHDN, CDR2 FVKESK. V lost 4 bases to trimming and J lost 0 bases; unmatched junction nucleotides: 1. The CDR3 spells CASSRTSDSGANVLTF. The DNA for the CDR3 is TGTGCCAGCAGCCGGACTAGCGACTCTGGGGCCAACGTCCTGACTTTC.

Regarding this clone: The sample holds other DNA sequences that translate to the same CDR3. The chain combines TRBV7-2 with TRBJ2-7; D gene uncertain. Germline CDR1 is SGHTA and CDR2 is FQGNSA. Trimming removed 2 bases from V and 2 bases from J, with 4 bases in between. This CDR3 has 12 residues. The CDR3 region is CASSLTTYEQYF. In nucleotides, the CDR3 is TGTGCCAGCAGCTTAACTACCTACGAGCAGTACTTC.

The chain couples TRBV5-1 to TRBJ2-1; D call uncertain. Trimming shortened V by 0 bases and J by 2 bases, and 15 bases separated the two germline ends. The CDR3 covers 17 residues. Per the germline V gene, CDR1 is SGHRS and CDR2 is YFSETQ. The CDR3 DNA follows: TGCGCCAGCAGCTTGGAGTCGAGAATACTTACCTACAATGAGCAGTTCTTC. Its translation: CASSLESRILTYNEQFF.

Worth noting for this clone: At the DNA level, this CDR3 is encoded by other sequences in the same sample as well. This chain joins TRBV5-1 and TRBJ1-1; 9 bases agree with TRBD1. The CDR3 has 14 residues. Per the germline V gene, CDR1 is SGHRS and CDR2 is YFSETQ. Trimming at V came to 4 bases and at J to 5 bases, leaving 6 bases not matched to a gene. The CDR3 nucleotides are TGCGCCAGCAGCCCACAGGGGGCTAATACTGAAGCTTTCTTT. Amino acids: CASSPQGANTEAFF.

On this clone itself: The identical CDR3 is also encoded by other nucleotide sequences in the sample. The V call is TRBV9, the J call TRBJ2-2; 10 nucleotides line up with TRBD2. The CDR3 is made up of 17 amino acids. CDR1 is SGDLS and CDR2 is YYNGEE in the germline V gene. The junction had 2 bases not matched to a gene; V was cut back by 0 bases and J by 0 bases. CDR3 DNA sequence: TGTGCCAGCAGCGTAGGACTAGCGGGCGCGAACACCGGGGAGCTGTTTTTT. Translating it yields CASSVGLAGANTGELFF.

This chain links TRBV11-2 with TRBJ2-3, with 10 bases lining up with TRBD2. The CDR3 runs 15 residues. Germline CDR1 is SGHAT and CDR2 is FQNNGV. The V and J ends lost 1 base and 10 bases, in that order; junction bases with no gene match: 8. The CDR3, as DNA: TGTGCCAGCAGCTTAGGTGGGACTAGCGCCGTGGCGCAGTATTTT. Translating gives CASSLGGTSAVAQYF.

This clone was counted between two and nine times. The V call is TRBV7-9, the J call TRBJ1-1; TRBD1 agrees at 8 bases. The CDR3 contains 11 residues. V gave up 11 bases and J gave up 4 bases; unmatched junction bases: 3. CDR1 is SEHNR and CDR2 is FQNEAQ in the germline V gene (reference sequence). The DNA for the CDR3 is TGTGCCTTACAGGGGGTCACTGAAGCTTTCTTT. It codes for CALQGVTEAFF.

This clone was seen a single time. The gene calls are TRBV11-3 and TRBJ2-2, with 10 positions matching TRBD1. The CDR3 contains 15 residues. From germline, CDR1 is SGHNT and CDR2 YENEEA. Trimming removed 5 bases from V and 7 bases from J; junction bases left unmatched: 7. The CDR3 loop is CASSIDRGQGGELFF. The DNA of the CDR3 is TGTGCCAGCAGCATCGACAGGGGGCAAGGCGGGGAGCTGTTTTTT.

V and J are TRBV30 and TRBJ1-4; D is perhaps TRBD1 (6 bases). Trimming removed 5 bases at V and 3 bases at J, with 19 bases between. Per the germline V gene, CDR1 is GTSNPN and CDR2 is SVGIG (reference sequence). The CDR3 runs 16 residues. The CDR3 DNA reads TGTGCCTGGGGACGATTTACAGGGATGTCTAATGAAAAACTGTTTTTT. Protein: CAWGRFTGMSNEKLFF.

J is TRBJ2-1 and V is TRBV11-2; tentative D call: TRBD2 (6 bases). Germline V gives CDR1 SGHAT, CDR2 FQNNGV. Trimming left V 1 base short and J 4 bases short, with 14 bases between. The CDR3 covers 16 residues. The CDR3 region is CASSLAFLAEYNEQFF. As DNA, the CDR3 is TGTGCCAGCAGCTTAGCATTCTTAGCGGAATACAATGAGCAGTTCTTC.

The gene calls are TRBV7-9 and TRBJ1-1, with D possibly being TRBD1 (6 bases). There are 14 residues in the CDR3. The germline gives CDR1 SEHNR, CDR2 FQNEAQ (reference sequence). Trimming shortened V by 5 bases and J by 1 base, and 11 bases separated the two germline ends. In nucleotides, the CDR3 is TGTGCCAGCAGCCAACAGACAGGGAACACTGAAGCTTTCTTT. Protein sequence: CASSQQTGNTEAFF.

This chain joins TRBV6-5 and TRBJ2-7; 10 bases align to TRBD1. The ends lost 4 bases at V and 2 bases at J; junction bases unmatched: 8. Germline V CDR1 and CDR2: MNHEY, SVGAGI. CDR3 length: 16 amino acids. DNA of the CDR3: TGTGCCAGCAGTTTCGGACAGGGGGTATCGACCTACGAGCAGTACTTC. As protein: CASSFGQGVSTYEQYF.

V is TRBV28 and J is TRBJ2-5; TRBD1 or TRBD2 may be the D gene (5 bases each). The CDR3 length is 13 residues. CDR1 and CDR2 from the germline V gene are MDHEN and SYDVKM. Trimming removed 7 bases at V and 7 bases at J, with 16 bases between. CDR3 sequence reads: CASIWGTAGTQYF. In nucleotides, the CDR3 is TGTGCCAGCATCTGGGGGACGGCGGGGACCCAGTACTTC. Filled out from reference TRBV28 and TRBJ2-5, the complete variable domain reads DVKVTQSSRYLVKRTGEKVFLECVQDMDHENMFWYRQDPGLGLRLIYFSYDVKMKEKGDIPEGYSVSREKKERFSLILESASTNQTSMYLCASIWGTAGTQYFGPGTRLLVL.

The rearrangement joins TRBV10-3 to TRBJ2-7; D not resolved. This CDR3 comprises 13 residues. Germline values: CDR1 ENHRY, CDR2 SYGVKD. V lost 4 bases and J lost 3, with 10 bases in between. In DNA form, the CDR3 reads TGTGCCATCAGTGCCCGTTCCTTCTACGAGCAGTACTTC. Translation: CAISARSFYEQYF.

The rearrangement joins TRBV15 to TRBJ2-2, with D perhaps matching TRBD1 (5 bases). The CDR3 is 15 residues long. CDR1 and CDR2 from the germline V gene are LNHNV and YYDKDF (reference sequence). The ends were cut back, 5 bases at V and 6 bases at J, with 16 bases in the middle. In DNA, the CDR3 is TGTGCCACCAGCTTGGTGGGGCCCGGGCCCGGGGAGCTGTTTTTT. This codes for CATSLVGPGPGELFF.

This CDR3 reads CASSSPGGGSTDTQYF. The CDR3 coding sequence is TGTGCCAGCAGTTCCCCCGGGGGAGGGAGCACAGATACGCAGTATTTT. This chain links TRBV28 with TRBJ2-3, with 7 bases aligning to TRBD2. This CDR3 comprises 16 residues. V gave up 4 bases and J gave up 0 bases; unmatched junction bases: 7. Germline V CDR1 and CDR2: MDHEN, SYDVKM.